The 6 T cell receptor beta chains in this list originate from one sample, sequenced in a study of blood T cell repertoires in COVID-19. TCRdb's copy holds only in-frame clones and misses some; the assay was immunoSEQ multiplex PCR. Of about 200,000 clones in the sample, about 90% were seen once. The sequencing input was peripheral blood. The receptors originated from a man aged 50 or older with acute or convalescent COVID-19.

The CDR3 DNA follows: TGTGCCATCAGTGAGGTGGCCTCTGGCTACACCTTC. Translation: CAISEVASGYTF. V and J are TRBV10-3 and TRBJ1-2; the D is unclear. The CDR3 consists of 12 residues. The germline gives CDR1 ENHRY, CDR2 SYGVKD. V was clipped by 2 bases and J by 7 bases, with 8 bases between them.

The chain links TRBV5-1 to TRBJ1-1; D not certain. Germline V gene lookup returns CDR1 SGHRS and CDR2 YFSETQ. The CDR3 is 13 residues long. V was shortened by 1 base and J by 4 bases, with 8 bases between the two germline ends. This CDR3 is CASSLSGPTEAFF. The CDR3 region has the DNA TGCGCCAGCAGCTTGAGCGGACCCACTGAAGCTTTCTTT.

In this sample, this clone turned up a few times. The J gene is TRBJ2-5, the V gene TRBV6-6, with 10 positions matching TRBD2. The germline V gene encodes CDR1 MNHNY and CDR2 SVGAGI (reference sequence). The CDR3 extends over 16 amino acids. With 5 bases clipped from V and 4 bases from J, the junction kept 10 bases outside the gene matches. Here the CDR3 DNA reads TGTGCCAGCAGTCGGTCCCTAGCGGGAGTGGGAGAGACCCAGTACTTC. Translation: CASSRSLAGVGETQYF.

This clone was found a few times. V gene TRBV5-1 combines with J gene TRBJ1-1; the D is unclear. The CDR3 is made up of 12 amino acids. The V end was cut by 5 bases, the J end by 3 bases, with 8 bases between. CDR1 and CDR2 (germline): SGHRS, YFSETQ. The CDR3 DNA follows: TGCGCCAGCAGAACGGGAGACACTGAAGCTTTCTTT. Protein sequence: CASRTGDTEAFF.

J is TRBJ1-1 and V is TRBV5-4, with TRBD1 identical over 9 bases. V shed 2 bases, J shed 4 bases, and the junction held 6 bases outside the gene matches. The CDR3 is 15 residues long. Germline-derived CDR1 and CDR2 are SGHNT and YYREEE (reference sequence). This CDR3 reads CASSFNRGLTTEAFF. Written as DNA, the CDR3 is TGTGCCAGCAGCTTTAACAGGGGGCTAACCACTGAAGCTTTCTTT.

This clone is a singleton in its sample. The genes are TRBV9 and TRBJ2-1, with 11 bases matching TRBD2. The CDR3 consists of 15 residues. Per the germline V gene, CDR1 is SGDLS and CDR2 is YYNGEE. V lost 4 bases to trimming and J lost 8 bases; unmatched junction nucleotides: 8. The CDR3 protein is CASSPTSGSSYEQFF. The CDR3 nucleotides are TGTGCCAGCAGCCCAACTAGCGGGAGTTCCTATGAGCAGTTCTTC.